One and the same sample provided the 13 T cell receptor beta chains below, sequenced in a study of shared clonotypes between healthy human individuals. CD45RO negativity and positive selection for CCR7 defined naive CD8 cells, a population that excluded terminally differentiated effector memory CD45RA+ cells. Sequenced by immunoSEQ multiplex PCR; TCRdb stores in-frame clones only, minus some. The sample lists nearly 2 million clones, approximately 95% occurring once. Source material: naive CD8+ T cells sorted from blood. These receptors were collected from a man between 18 and 29 years old in good health.

The chain combines TRBV5-6 with TRBJ2-5, with 8 bases that match TRBD1. With 4 bases clipped from V and 3 bases from J, the junction kept 2 bases outside the gene matches. This CDR3 contains 13 residues. From germline, CDR1 is SGHDT and CDR2 YYEEEE. The CDR3 reads CASSVTGEETQYF. For the CDR3, the DNA is TGTGCCAGCAGCGTGACAGGGGAAGAGACCCAGTACTTC.

This chain connects TRBV30 to TRBJ1-2; no firm D call. Germline CDR1 reads GTSNPN; CDR2 reads SVGIG (reference sequence). This CDR3 is 13 amino acids long. V lost 3 bases and J 0 bases, leaving 8 bases between the germline ends. CDR3 loop: CAWSDVANYGYTF. In DNA form, the CDR3 reads TGTGCCTGGAGCGACGTAGCTAACTATGGCTACACCTTC.

The chain couples TRBV7-2 to TRBJ2-7, with 9 bases matching TRBD1. Germline assignment: CDR1 SGHTA and CDR2 FQGNSA. Trimming removed 6 bases from V and 5 bases from J; junction bases left unmatched: 5. The CDR3 totals 13 residues. This CDR3 is CASRGQGSHEQYF. The CDR3 coding sequence is TGTGCCAGCAGGGGACAGGGAAGTCACGAGCAGTACTTC. Together with reference TRBV7-2 and TRBJ2-7, the CDR3 gives the full variable domain: GAGVSQSPSNKVTEKGKDVELRCDPISGHTALYWYRQSLGQGLEFLIYFQGNSAPDKSGLPSDRFSAERTGGSVSTLTIQRTQQEDSAVYLCASRGQGSHEQYFGPGTRLTVT.

The chain is built from TRBV7-6 and TRBJ2-1, with 11 bases aligning to TRBD2. Unmatched junction bases numbered 5, after V lost 4 bases and J lost 6 bases. The CDR3 length is 15 residues. CDR1 and CDR2 (germline): SGHVS, FNYEAQ. The CDR3 here is CASSSLAGGFNEQFF. CDR3 sequence (DNA): TGTGCCAGCAGCTCTTTAGCGGGGGGGTTCAATGAGCAGTTCTTC.

V and J are TRBV13 and TRBJ2-1; D possibly corresponds to TRBD2 (6 bases). The CDR3 extends over 12 amino acids. Germline CDR1 is PRHDT and CDR2 is FYEKMQ (reference sequence). V dropped 5 bases and J dropped 6 bases, with 8 bases sitting between them. CDR3 sequence (DNA): TGTGCCAGCAGCGGCGGGGTCAATGAGCAGTTCTTC. It yields the protein CASSGGVNEQFF. The complete variable domain, with remaining parts taken from reference TRBV13 and TRBJ2-1, reads AAGVIQSPRHLIKEKRETATLKCYPIPRHDTVYWYQQGPGQDPQFLISFYEKMQSDKGSIPDRFSAQQFSDYHSELNMSSLELGDSALYFCASSGGVNEQFFGPGTRLTVL.

In nucleotides, the CDR3 is TGTGCCAGCAGCCCCTCCGAGACTAGCGGGTTGAATGAGCAGTTCTTC. Its translation: CASSPSETSGLNEQFF. The chain links TRBV7-9 to TRBJ2-1, with 10 bases aligning to TRBD2. Germline V gene lookup returns CDR1 SEHNR and CDR2 FQNEAQ (reference sequence). The CDR3 spans 16 residues. V dropped 5 bases and J dropped 7; count of bases not matched to a gene: 11.

In its sample, this clone was seen once. The CDR3 sequence is CASSLGVRVYF. CDR3 nucleotide sequence: TGCGCCAGCAGCTTGGGGGTCCGGGTATACTTC. V and J are TRBV5-1 and TRBJ2-5; D call uncertain. V lost 0 bases and J 14 bases, leaving 11 bases between the germline ends. The CDR3 consists of 11 residues. The V gene's germline CDR1 is SGHRS and CDR2 YFSETQ.

Written as DNA, the CDR3 is TGTGCCAGTAGAGCAGAGAATTATAGCAATCAGCCCCAGCATTTT. Protein product: CASRAENYSNQPQHF. The chain couples TRBV19 to TRBJ1-5; D is uncertain. The V and J ends lost 6 bases and 0 bases respectively, with 12 bases between them. The germline CDR1 and CDR2 sequences are LNHDA and SQIVND (reference sequence). CDR3 size: 15 residues.

This chain connects TRBV4-1 to TRBJ1-4, with 12 positions matching TRBD1. Germline CDR1 is MGHRA and CDR2 is YSYEKL. V was clipped by 5 bases and J by 15 bases; unmatched bases: 10. CDR3 length equals 14 residues. CDR3 DNA sequence: TGCGCCAGCAGCTCCGGGACAGGGGGCTGGGATGTGTTTTTT. Translated, it gives CASSSGTGGWDVFF.

The chain carries TRBV2 and TRBJ1-2; tentative D call: TRBD1 (6 bases). The CDR3 spans 14 residues. Germline V CDR1 and CDR2: SNHLY, FYNNEI. Trimming took off 6 bases at V and 4 bases at J, with 15 bases between the two ends. The CDR3 loop reads CASRDQGFAYGYTF. CDR3 coding DNA: TGTGCCAGCAGGGACCAGGGGTTTGCCTATGGCTACACCTTC.

The chain has TRBV2 and TRBJ2-3; the match to TRBD2 covers 11 bases. Trimming at V came to 3 bases and at J to 4 bases, leaving 6 bases not matched to a gene. Germline V lookup: CDR1 SNHLY, CDR2 FYNNEI. The CDR3 length is 16 residues. CDR3 coding DNA: TGTGCCAGCAGTGATCTGCTAGCGGGGGGCGCAGATACGCAGTATTTT. It yields the protein CASSDLLAGGADTQYF.

The chain combines TRBV27 with TRBJ2-1; D may correspond to TRBD1 or TRBD2 (5 bases each). Trimming took off 8 bases at V and 1 base at J, with 6 bases between the two ends. Germline V gives CDR1 MNHEY, CDR2 SMNVEV (reference sequence). There are 12 residues in the CDR3. The CDR3 DNA reads as TGTGCCAGCGGGGGTTCCTACAATGAGCAGTTCTTC. Protein product: CASGGSYNEQFF.

V and J are TRBV19 and TRBJ1-1; D unclear. V gave up 5 bases and J gave up 1 base, with 8 bases separating them. The CDR3 is 13 residues long. CDR1 and CDR2 from the germline V gene are LNHDA and SQIVND (reference sequence). The CDR3 protein is CASSWEGNTEAFF. CDR3 sequence (DNA): TGTGCCAGTAGTTGGGAAGGGAACACTGAAGCTTTCTTT. Using reference TRBV19 and TRBJ1-1 for the parts outside the CDR3, the full variable domain is DGGITQSPKYLFRKEGQNVTLSCEQNLNHDAMYWYRQDPGQGLRLIYYSQIVNDFQKGDIAEGYSVSREKKESFPLTVTSAQKNPTAFYLCASSWEGNTEAFFGQGTRLTVV.